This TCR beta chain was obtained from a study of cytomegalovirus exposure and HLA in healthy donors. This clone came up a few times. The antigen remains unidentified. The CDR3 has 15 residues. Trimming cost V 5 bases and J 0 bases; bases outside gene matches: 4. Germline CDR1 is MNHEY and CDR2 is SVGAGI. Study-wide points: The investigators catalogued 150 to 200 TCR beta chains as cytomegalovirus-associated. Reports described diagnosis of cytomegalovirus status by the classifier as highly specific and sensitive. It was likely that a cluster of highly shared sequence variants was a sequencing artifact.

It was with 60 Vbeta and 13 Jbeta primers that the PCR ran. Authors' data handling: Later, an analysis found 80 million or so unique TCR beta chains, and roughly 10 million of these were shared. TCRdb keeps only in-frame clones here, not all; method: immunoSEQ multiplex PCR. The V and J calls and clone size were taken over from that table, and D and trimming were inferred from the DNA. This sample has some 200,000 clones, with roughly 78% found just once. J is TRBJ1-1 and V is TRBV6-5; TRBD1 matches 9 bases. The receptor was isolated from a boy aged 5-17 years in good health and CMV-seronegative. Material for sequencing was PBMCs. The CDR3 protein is CASSATGGLNTEAFF. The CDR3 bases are TGTGCCAGCAGTGCAACAGGGGGCCTGAACACTGAAGCTTTCTTT.